The clone carrying this T cell receptor (beta chain) has a single count. The source of the sample is a study of shared clonotypes between healthy human individuals. Background on the study: Donors, aged 18 to 49, were a couple of women and a few men.

Trimming took off 1 base at V and 1 base at J, with 3 bases between the two ends. Germline CDR1 SSHAT, CDR2 FNYEAQ (reference sequence). There are 13 residues in the CDR3. The study ran the assay at deep level. Investigators spread the genomic DNA of each subset evenly over several immunoSEQ plates. Assay used: immunoSEQ multiplex PCR; TCRdb lists only in-frame clones, some missing. The data contain fewer than 850,000 clones, 60% to 80% of them singletons. Sequencing was done on a sample of memory CD4+ T cells sorted from blood. Subset given: CD45RA-negative fraction. This clonotype was obtained from a woman in her twenties or thirties in good health. The chain combines TRBV7-7 with TRBJ2-3; D is unclear. CDR3 loop: CASSLEGTDTQYF. In DNA form, the CDR3 reads TGTGCCAGCAGCTTAGAGGGCACAGATACGCAGTATTTT.